These 16 T cell receptor beta chains were all obtained from the same sample, sequenced in a study of blood T cell repertoires in COVID-19. The table came from immunoSEQ multiplex PCR; TCRdb's copy has only in-frame clones and leaves some out. The data hold around 110,000 clones, with roughly 85% observed a single time. Sequenced sample: peripheral blood. The source of these receptors is a man in his thirties or forties with acute or convalescent COVID-19.

V is TRBV5-6 and J is TRBJ2-1, with TRBD2 matching over 11 bases. The CDR3 is 16 residues long. CDR1 SGHDT and CDR2 YYEEEE come from the germline V gene. The V and J ends lost 3 bases and 12 bases, in that order; junction bases with no gene match: 14. This chain's CDR3 is CASSSAKLAGDLRQFF. CDR3 bases: TGTGCCAGCAGCTCGGCAAAACTAGCGGGAGATTTGAGGCAGTTCTTC.

This clone was counted a single time. The genes are TRBV27 and TRBJ1-6; 9 nucleotides align to TRBD1. The CDR3 contains 19 residues. The J segment lost 8 bases and the V segment lost 1 base, leaving 15 bases of the junction unmatched. Per the germline V gene, CDR1 is MNHEY and CDR2 is SMNVEV (reference sequence). This chain's CDR3 is CASSLFTGGDRRSYSPLHF. The CDR3 nucleotides are TGTGCCAGCAGTTTATTCACAGGGGGCGACCGGCGGTCATATTCACCCCTCCACTTT.

The rearrangement links TRBV11-3 to TRBJ2-2; 8 bases are shared with TRBD1. The germline V gene has CDR1 SGHNT and CDR2 YENEEA. J was trimmed by 7 bases and V by 4 bases; bases with no gene match: 5. The CDR3 contains 14 residues. CDR3 in amino acids: CASSSGQEVGELFF. The CDR3 nucleotides are TGTGCCAGCAGCTCGGGACAGGAGGTCGGGGAGCTGTTTTTT.

The chain combines TRBV7-9 with TRBJ2-1; 7 bases are a match to TRBD2. Germline CDR1 and CDR2: SEHNR and FQNEAQ (reference sequence). The CDR3 covers 14 residues. V was pared by 10 bases and J by 3 bases, with 9 bases of the junction left unmatched. The CDR3 spells CATLPGLNYNEQFF. The CDR3 DNA sequence: TGTGCCACTCTACCGGGACTAAACTACAATGAGCAGTTCTTC.

V gene TRBV9 combines with J gene TRBJ1-2; no clear D. Trimming removed 3 bases at V and 3 bases at J, with 9 bases between. Germline values: CDR1 SGDLS, CDR2 YYNGEE. This CDR3 region has 13 residues. The CDR3 loop is CASSEDIDYGYTF. CDR3 DNA: TGTGCCAGCAGCGAAGACATAGACTATGGCTACACCTTC.

The chain joins TRBV7-8 to TRBJ2-7, with 9 bases that match TRBD2. V lost 3 bases, J lost 4 bases, and 7 bases stayed unmatched. This CDR3 contains 15 residues. Germline-derived CDR1 and CDR2 are SGHVS and FQNEAQ. CDR3 sequence (DNA): TGTGCCAGCAGCTTGATGAGCGGGAGGCCTTACGAGCAGTACGTC. This translates into CASSLMSGRPYEQYV.

This clone has a single count. This chain links TRBV30 with TRBJ2-2, with D possibly matching TRBD2 (6 bases). Germline lookup yields CDR1 GTSNPN and CDR2 SVGIG (reference sequence). The CDR3 contains 14 residues. The ends were cut back, 8 bases at V and 5 bases at J, with 18 bases in the middle. CDR3 in DNA: TGTGCCATGGAGGGGACCGATGGGACCGGGGAGCTGTTTTTT. This translates into CAMEGTDGTGELFF. The full variable domain, in which reference TRBV30 and TRBJ2-2 provide the parts outside the CDR3, is SQTIHQWPATLVQPVGSPLSLECTVEGTSNPNLYWYRQAAGRGLQLLFYSVGIGQISSEVPQNLSASRPQDRQFILSSKKLLLSDSGFYLCAMEGTDGTGELFFGEGSRLTVL.

The gene calls are TRBV7-9 and TRBJ2-1; 7 bases fit TRBD2. Trimming took 4 bases from V and 9 from J; bases not matched to a gene: 0. Germline V gives CDR1 SEHNR, CDR2 FQNEAQ (reference sequence). The CDR3 loop spans 11 amino acids. CDR3: CASSWTSEQFF. In DNA form, the CDR3 reads TGTGCCAGCAGCTGGACTAGTGAGCAGTTCTTC.

This sequence joins TRBV27 and TRBJ1-1; tentative D call: TRBD1 (5 bases). The CDR3 runs 13 residues. V was clipped by 8 bases and J by 6 bases, with 16 bases between them. Germline V lookup: CDR1 MNHEY, CDR2 SMNVEV (reference sequence). The CDR3 loop reads CASSPGGLAEAFF. As DNA, the CDR3 is TGTGCCAGCTCCCCGGGGGGATTGGCTGAAGCTTTCTTT.

The chain uses TRBV6-5 and TRBJ1-2; 8 bases align to TRBD1. Germline-derived CDR1 and CDR2 are MNHEY and SVGAGI. The V segment lost 7 bases and the J segment 5 bases; nucleotides outside the gene matches: 6. The CDR3 loop spans 13 amino acids. Here the CDR3 reads CASTPGTGYGYTF. In DNA, the CDR3 is TGTGCCAGCACTCCCGGGACAGGTTATGGCTACACCTTC.

The rearrangement uses TRBV30 and TRBJ1-1; D not certain. Germline V lookup: CDR1 GTSNPN, CDR2 SVGIG (reference sequence). The CDR3 has 14 amino acids. Trimming left V 0 bases short and J 2 bases short, with 10 bases between. The chain's CDR3 is CAWSVGGINTEAFF. CDR3 DNA sequence: TGTGCCTGGAGTGTAGGCGGGATTAACACTGAAGCTTTCTTT.

This chain joins TRBV15 and TRBJ2-7; possibly TRBD2 for D (5 bases). The ends were cut back, 0 bases at V and 2 bases at J, with 11 bases in the middle. The germline CDR1 and CDR2 sequences are LNHNV and YYDKDF (reference sequence). The CDR3 runs to 15 residues. CDR3 DNA: TGTGCCACCAGCAGAGACCCGGGATCGACCTACGAGCAGTACTTC. Its protein is CATSRDPGSTYEQYF. Combining the CDR3 with reference TRBV15 and TRBJ2-7 gives the whole variable domain DAMVIQNPRYQVTQFGKPVTLSCSQTLNHNVMYWYQQKSSQAPKLLFHYYDKDFNNEADTPDNFQSRRPNTSFCFLDIRSPGLGDTAMYLCATSRDPGSTYEQYFGPGTRLTVT.

This rearrangement joins TRBV18 to TRBJ2-1; 8 bases map to TRBD2. V trimming: 1 base; J trimming: 2 bases; junction bases outside the gene matches: 1. CDR3 size: 15 residues. The germline V gene encodes CDR1 KGHSH and CDR2 LQKENI. CDR3 nucleotides: TGTGCCAGCTCACCACTAGCGGGAACCTACAATGAGCAGTTCTTC. Its protein is CASSPLAGTYNEQFF.

The chain uses TRBV27 and TRBJ1-6; D is undetermined. The germline V gene encodes CDR1 MNHEY and CDR2 SMNVEV (reference sequence). Trimming took off 5 bases at V and 7 bases at J, with 15 bases between the two ends. The CDR3 has 15 amino acids. The DNA for the CDR3 is TGTGCCAGCAGTGCCACGACGGGAGGGAATTCACCCCTCCACTTT. This encodes CASSATTGGNSPLHF.

This clone was counted a single time. The gene calls are TRBV5-8 and TRBJ2-7; 9 bases are shared with TRBD1. The CDR3 is 14 amino acids. Trimming took 7 bases from V and 7 from J; bases not matched to a gene: 12. From germline, CDR1 is SGHTS and CDR2 YDEGEE. CDR3 sequence: CASATGTGSGEQYV. CDR3 in DNA: TGTGCCAGCGCTACCGGGACAGGGAGTGGGGAGCAGTACGTC.

The chain uses TRBV12-3 or TRBV12-4 and TRBJ2-3; no definite D call. V was trimmed by 7 bases and J by 2 bases, leaving 4 bases between them. The CDR3 is 11 amino acids. CDR3 loop: CASTITDTQYF. CDR3 DNA: TGTGCCAGCACCATCACAGATACGCAGTATTTT.